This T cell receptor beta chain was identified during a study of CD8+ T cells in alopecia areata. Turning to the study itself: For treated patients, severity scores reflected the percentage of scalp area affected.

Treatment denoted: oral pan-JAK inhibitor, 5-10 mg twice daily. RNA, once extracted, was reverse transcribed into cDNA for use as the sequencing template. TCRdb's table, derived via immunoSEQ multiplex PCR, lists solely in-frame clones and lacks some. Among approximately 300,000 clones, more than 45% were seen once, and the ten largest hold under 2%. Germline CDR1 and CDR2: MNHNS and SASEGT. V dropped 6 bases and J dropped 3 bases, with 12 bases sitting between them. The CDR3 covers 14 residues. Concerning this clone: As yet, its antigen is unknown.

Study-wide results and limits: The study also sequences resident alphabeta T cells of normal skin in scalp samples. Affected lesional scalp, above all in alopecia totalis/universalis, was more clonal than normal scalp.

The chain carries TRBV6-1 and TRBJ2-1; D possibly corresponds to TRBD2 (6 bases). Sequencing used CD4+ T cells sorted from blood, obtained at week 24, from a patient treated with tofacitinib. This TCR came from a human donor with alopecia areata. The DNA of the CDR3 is TGTGCCAGCAGGAGACTAGGACGCTACAATGAGCAGTTCTTC. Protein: CASRRLGRYNEQFF.